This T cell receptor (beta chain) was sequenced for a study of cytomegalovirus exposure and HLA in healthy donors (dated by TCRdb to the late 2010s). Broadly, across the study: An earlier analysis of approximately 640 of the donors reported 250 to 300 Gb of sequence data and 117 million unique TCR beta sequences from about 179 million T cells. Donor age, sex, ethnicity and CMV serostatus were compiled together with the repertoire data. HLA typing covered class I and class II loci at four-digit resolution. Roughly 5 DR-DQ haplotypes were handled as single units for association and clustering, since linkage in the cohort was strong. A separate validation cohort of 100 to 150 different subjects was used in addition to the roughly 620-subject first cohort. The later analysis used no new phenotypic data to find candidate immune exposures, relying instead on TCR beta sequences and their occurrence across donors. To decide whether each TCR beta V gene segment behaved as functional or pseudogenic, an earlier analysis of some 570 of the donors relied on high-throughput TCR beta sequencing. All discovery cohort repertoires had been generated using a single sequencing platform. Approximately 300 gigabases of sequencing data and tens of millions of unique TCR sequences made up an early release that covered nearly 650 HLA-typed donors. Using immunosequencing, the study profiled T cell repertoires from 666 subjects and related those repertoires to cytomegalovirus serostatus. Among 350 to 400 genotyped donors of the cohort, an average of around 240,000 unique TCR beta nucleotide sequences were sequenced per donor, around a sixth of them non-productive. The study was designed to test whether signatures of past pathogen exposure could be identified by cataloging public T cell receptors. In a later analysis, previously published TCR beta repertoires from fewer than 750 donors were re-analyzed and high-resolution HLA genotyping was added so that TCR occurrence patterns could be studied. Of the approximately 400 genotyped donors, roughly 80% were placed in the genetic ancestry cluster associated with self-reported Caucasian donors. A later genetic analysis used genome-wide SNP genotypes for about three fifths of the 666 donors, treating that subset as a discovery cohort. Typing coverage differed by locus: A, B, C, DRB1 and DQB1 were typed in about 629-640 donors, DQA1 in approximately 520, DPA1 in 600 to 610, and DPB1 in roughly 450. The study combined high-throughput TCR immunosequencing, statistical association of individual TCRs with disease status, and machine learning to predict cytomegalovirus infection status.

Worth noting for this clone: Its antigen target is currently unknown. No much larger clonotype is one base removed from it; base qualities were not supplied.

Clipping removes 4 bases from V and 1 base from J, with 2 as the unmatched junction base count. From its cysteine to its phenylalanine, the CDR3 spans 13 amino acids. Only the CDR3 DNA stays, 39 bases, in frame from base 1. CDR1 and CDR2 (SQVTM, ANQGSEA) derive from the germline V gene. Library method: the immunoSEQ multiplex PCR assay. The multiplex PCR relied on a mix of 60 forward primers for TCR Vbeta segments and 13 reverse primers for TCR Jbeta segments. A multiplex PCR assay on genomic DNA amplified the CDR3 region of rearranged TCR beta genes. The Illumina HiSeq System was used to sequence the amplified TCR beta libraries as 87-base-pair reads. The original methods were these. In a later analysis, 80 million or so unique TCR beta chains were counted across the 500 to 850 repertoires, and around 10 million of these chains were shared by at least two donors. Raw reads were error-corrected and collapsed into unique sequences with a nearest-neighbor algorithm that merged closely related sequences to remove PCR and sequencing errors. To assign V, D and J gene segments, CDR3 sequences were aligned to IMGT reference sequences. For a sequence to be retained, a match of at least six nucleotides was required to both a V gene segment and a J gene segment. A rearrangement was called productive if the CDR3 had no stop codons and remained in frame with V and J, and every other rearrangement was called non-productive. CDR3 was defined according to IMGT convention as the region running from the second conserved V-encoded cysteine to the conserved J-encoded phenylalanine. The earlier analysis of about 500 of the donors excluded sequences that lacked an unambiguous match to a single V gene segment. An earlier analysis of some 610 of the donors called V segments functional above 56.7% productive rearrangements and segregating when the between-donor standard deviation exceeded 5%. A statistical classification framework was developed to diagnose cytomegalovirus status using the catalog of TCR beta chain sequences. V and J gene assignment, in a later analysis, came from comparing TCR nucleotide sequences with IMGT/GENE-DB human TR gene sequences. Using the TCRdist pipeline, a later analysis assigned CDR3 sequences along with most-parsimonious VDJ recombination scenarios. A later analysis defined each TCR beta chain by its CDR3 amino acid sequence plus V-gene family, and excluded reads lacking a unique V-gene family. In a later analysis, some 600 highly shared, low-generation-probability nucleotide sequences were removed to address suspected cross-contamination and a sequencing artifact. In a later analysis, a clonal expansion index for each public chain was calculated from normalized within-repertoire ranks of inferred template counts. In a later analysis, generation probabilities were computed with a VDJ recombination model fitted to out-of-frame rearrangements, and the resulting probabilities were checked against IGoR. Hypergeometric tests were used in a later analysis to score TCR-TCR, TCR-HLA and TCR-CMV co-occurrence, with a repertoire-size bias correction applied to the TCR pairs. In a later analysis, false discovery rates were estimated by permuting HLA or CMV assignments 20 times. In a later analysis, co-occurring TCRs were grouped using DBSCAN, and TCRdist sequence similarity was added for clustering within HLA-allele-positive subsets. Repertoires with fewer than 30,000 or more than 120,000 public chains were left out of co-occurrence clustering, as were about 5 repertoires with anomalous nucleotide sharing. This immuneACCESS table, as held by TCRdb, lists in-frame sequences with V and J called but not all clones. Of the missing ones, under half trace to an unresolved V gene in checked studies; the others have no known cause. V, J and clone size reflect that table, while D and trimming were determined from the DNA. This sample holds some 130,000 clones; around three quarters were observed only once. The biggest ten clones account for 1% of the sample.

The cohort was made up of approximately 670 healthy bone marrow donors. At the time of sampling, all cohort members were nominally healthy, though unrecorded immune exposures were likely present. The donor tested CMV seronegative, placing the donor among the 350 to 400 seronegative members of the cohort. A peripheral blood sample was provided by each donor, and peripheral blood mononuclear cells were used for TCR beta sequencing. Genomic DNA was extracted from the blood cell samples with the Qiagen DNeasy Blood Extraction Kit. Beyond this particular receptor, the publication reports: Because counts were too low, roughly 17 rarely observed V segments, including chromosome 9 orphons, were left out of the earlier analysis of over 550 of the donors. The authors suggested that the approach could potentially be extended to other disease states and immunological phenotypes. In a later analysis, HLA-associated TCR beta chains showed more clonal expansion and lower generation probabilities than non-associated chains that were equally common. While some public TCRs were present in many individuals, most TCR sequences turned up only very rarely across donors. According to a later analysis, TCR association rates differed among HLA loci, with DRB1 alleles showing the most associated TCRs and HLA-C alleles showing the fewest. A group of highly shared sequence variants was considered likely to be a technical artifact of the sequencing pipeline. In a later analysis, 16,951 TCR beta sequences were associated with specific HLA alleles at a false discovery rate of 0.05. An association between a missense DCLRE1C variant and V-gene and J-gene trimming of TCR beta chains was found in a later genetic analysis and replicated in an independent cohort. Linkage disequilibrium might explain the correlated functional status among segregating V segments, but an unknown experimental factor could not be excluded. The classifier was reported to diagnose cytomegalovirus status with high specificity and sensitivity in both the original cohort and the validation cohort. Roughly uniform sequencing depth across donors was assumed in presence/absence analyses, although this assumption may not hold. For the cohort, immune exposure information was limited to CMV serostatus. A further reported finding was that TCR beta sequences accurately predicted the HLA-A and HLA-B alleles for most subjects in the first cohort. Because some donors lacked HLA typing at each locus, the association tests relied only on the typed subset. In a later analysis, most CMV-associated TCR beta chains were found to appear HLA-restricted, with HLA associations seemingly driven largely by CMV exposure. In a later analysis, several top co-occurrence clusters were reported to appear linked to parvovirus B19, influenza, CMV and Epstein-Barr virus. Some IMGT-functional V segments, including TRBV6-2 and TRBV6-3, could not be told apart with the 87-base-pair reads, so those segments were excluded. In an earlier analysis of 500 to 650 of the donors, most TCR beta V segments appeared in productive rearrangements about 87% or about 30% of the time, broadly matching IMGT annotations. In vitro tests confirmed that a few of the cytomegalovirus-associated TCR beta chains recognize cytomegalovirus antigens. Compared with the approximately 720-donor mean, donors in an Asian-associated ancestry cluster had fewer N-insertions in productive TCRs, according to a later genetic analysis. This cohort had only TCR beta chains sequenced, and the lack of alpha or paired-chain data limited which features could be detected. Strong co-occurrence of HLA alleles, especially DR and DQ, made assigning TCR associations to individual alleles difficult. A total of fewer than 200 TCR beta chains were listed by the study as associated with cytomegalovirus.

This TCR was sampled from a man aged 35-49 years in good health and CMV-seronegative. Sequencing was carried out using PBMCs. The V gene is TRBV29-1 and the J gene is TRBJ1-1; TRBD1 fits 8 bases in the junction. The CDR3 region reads CSVGGTGNTEAFF. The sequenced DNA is TGCAGCGTTGGGGGGACAGGGAACACTGAAGCTTTCTTT. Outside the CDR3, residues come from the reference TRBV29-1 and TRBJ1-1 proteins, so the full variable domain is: SAVISQKPSRDICQRGTSLTIQCQVDSQVTMMFWYRQQPGQSLTLIATANQGSEATYESGFVIDKFPISRPNLTFSTLTVSNMSPEDSSIYLCSVGGTGNTEAFFGQGTRLTVV.